These 6 T cell receptor beta chains share one sample of origin, sequenced in a study of cytomegalovirus exposure and HLA in healthy donors. The PCR contained 60 Vbeta and 13 Jbeta primers. TCRdb's copy holds only in-frame clones and misses some; the assay was immunoSEQ multiplex PCR. The sample shows 150,000 to 200,000 clones, approximately 80% of them seen only once. The sequenced sample was PBMCs. Receptors originate from a male donor in good health and CMV-seropositive.

A note on this clone: Germline is not matched at one junction end, which may reflect a read error. V usage is TRBV4-1 and J usage is TRBJ1-1; a possible D gene is TRBD1 (5 bases). The germline V gene encodes CDR1 MGHRA and CDR2 YSYEKL. The CDR3 runs 15 residues. Here the CDR3 reads CAGSQARGKSTEAFF. The CDR3 DNA follows: TGCGCCGGCAGCCAAGCCCGGGGGAAGAGCACTGAAGCTTTCTTT.

The chain joins TRBV6-1 to TRBJ1-1, with D possibly TRBD1 on 6 matching bases. V was pared by 1 base and J by 0 bases, with 9 bases between. Per the germline V gene, CDR1 is MNHNS and CDR2 is SASEGT. This CDR3 has 15 amino acids. The CDR3 sequence: CASSEDGGLNTEAFF. The CDR3 DNA reads as TGTGCCAGCAGTGAAGACGGGGGGCTGAACACTGAAGCTTTCTTT.

This rearrangement joins TRBV11-1 to TRBJ2-3; 9 positions agree with TRBD1. J gave up 2 bases and V 5 bases, and 11 bases lay outside the gene matches. Looked up from germline, CDR1 is SGHAT and CDR2 is FQDESV (reference sequence). The CDR3 consists of 17 residues. DNA of the CDR3: TGTGCCAGCAGCACCCGGACAGGGGAACACCTCACAGATACGCAGTATTTT. It yields the protein CASSTRTGEHLTDTQYF.

The V and J genes are TRBV5-5 and TRBJ2-2; no reliable D call. V shed 2 bases and J shed 15 bases, with 17 bases lying between them. This CDR3 spans 13 amino acids. Looked up from germline, CDR1 is SGHKS and CDR2 is YYEKEE (reference sequence). Here the CDR3 DNA reads TGTGCCAGCAGCTTTTCCTCACGGGTGTCGTTGTTTTTT. Amino acids: CASSFSSRVSLFF.

The chain uses TRBV4-3 and TRBJ2-1; D may be TRBD1 (6 bases). The CDR3 has 14 amino acids. The germline V gene encodes CDR1 LGHNA and CDR2 YSLEER. Trimming removed 0 bases from V and 9 bases from J, with 12 bases in between. CDR3 DNA sequence: TGCGCCAGCAGCCAAGATGGTTCAGGGGTTGAGCAGTTCTTC. Translating gives CASSQDGSGVEQFF.

J is TRBJ2-1 and V is TRBV11-3, with 8 bases that match TRBD1. This CDR3 contains 14 residues. V shed 3 bases and J 7 bases; nucleotides not matched to a gene: 5. CDR1 is SGHNT, CDR2 YENEEA, per germline. CDR3 residues: CASSFGQGANEQFF. The CDR3 DNA reads TGTGCCAGCAGCTTCGGGCAGGGGGCGAATGAGCAGTTCTTC.